Below, 3 T cell receptor beta chains from the same sample are listed, as sequenced in a study of human T cells and chemical hapten exposure. TCRdb called the RACE reads again in MiXCR, with one record for every CDR3 protein. The table lists 80,000 to 95,000 distinct CDR3 sequences, more than 9.5% of them singletons, with more than 2% in the top ten. Time point indicated: patch test 2, 6 weeks after DPC sensitization. Treatment meaning: therapeutic diphenylcyclopropenone sensitization with weekly scalp DPC. The sample consisted of whole blood, taken in connection with sensitization to the hapten diphenylcyclopropenone (DPC). Receptor source: a man aged 35 to 55 with alopecia areata. Some clones in this sample may be carry-over from other donors' samples.

This clonotype showed up many times. The genes are TRBV5-1 and TRBJ2-5; unclear D gene. The CDR3 is 15 residues long. The germline V gene has CDR1 SGHRS and CDR2 YFSETQ. V was cut by 0 bases and J by 2 bases, with 11 bases left in between. The CDR3 region is CASSLDALRQETQYF. The CDR3 coding sequence is TGCGCCAGCAGCTTGGATGCCTTACGGCAAGAGACCCAGTACTTC.

This clonotype was detected only once. This rearrangement joins TRBV7-2 to TRBJ2-3, with D unclear. The germline V and J ends were trimmed by 3 bases and 0 bases, with 10 bases remaining between them. Germline V CDR1 and CDR2: SGHTA, FQGNSA. This CDR3 comprises 15 residues. CDR3 in amino acids: CASSFGGSSTDTQYF. CDR3 bases: TGTGCCAGCAGCTTCGGCGGATCTAGCACAGATACGCAGTATTTT. Based on the CDR3 plus reference TRBV7-2 and TRBJ2-3, the full variable domain is GAGVSQSPSNKVTEKGKDVELRCDPISGHTALYWYRQSLGQGLEFLIYFQGNSAPDKSGLPSDRFSAERTGGSVSTLTIQRTQQEDSAVYLCASSFGGSSTDTQYFGPGTRLTVL.

The genes are TRBV12-3 or TRBV12-4 and TRBJ2-3; 7 nucleotides agree with TRBD1. V trimming: 3 bases; J trimming: 0 bases; junction bases outside the gene matches: 6. The CDR3 loop spans 16 amino acids. In DNA form, the CDR3 reads TGTGCCAGCAGTTTCATTAAGACAGGGAGCACAGATACGCAGTATTTT. It translates to CASSFIKTGSTDTQYF.